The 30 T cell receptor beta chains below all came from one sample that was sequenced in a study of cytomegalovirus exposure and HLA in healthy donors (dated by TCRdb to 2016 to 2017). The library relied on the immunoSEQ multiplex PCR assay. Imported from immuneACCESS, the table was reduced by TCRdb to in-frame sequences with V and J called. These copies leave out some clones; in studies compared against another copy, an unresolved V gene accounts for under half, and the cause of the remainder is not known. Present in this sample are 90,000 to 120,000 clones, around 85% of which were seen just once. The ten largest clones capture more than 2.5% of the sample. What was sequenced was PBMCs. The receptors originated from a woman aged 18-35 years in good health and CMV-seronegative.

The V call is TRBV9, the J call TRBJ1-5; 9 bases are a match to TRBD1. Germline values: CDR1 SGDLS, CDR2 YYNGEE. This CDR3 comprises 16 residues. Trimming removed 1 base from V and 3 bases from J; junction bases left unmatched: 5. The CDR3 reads CASSVLDRGVNQPQHF. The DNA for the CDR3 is TGTGCCAGCAGCGTACTTGACAGGGGGGTCAATCAGCCCCAGCATTTT. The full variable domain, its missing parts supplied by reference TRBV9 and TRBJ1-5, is DSGVTQTPKHLITATGQRVTLRCSPRSGDLSVYWYQQSLDQGLQFLIQYYNGEERAKGNILERFSAQQFPDLHSELNLSSLELGDSALYFCASSVLDRGVNQPQHFGDGTRLSIL.

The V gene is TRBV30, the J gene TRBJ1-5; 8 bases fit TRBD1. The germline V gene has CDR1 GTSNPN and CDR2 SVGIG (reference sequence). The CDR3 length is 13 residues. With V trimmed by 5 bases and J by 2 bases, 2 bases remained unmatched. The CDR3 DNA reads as TGTGCCTGGGGGGGACAGGGCAATCAGCCCCAGCATTTT. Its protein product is CAWGGQGNQPQHF.

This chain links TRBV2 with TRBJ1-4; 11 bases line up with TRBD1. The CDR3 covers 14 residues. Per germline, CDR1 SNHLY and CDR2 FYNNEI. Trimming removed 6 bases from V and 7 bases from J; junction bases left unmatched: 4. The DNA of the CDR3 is TGTGCCAGCAGACCCGGACAGGGGGCTGAAAAACTGTTTTTT. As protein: CASRPGQGAEKLFF.

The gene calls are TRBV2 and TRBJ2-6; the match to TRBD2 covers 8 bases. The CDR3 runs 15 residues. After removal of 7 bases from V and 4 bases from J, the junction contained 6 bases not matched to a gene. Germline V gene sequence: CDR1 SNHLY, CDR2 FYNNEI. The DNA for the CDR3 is TGTGCCAGCACGGGAGGGCTACAAGGGGCCAACGTCCTGACTTTC. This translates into CASTGGLQGANVLTF.

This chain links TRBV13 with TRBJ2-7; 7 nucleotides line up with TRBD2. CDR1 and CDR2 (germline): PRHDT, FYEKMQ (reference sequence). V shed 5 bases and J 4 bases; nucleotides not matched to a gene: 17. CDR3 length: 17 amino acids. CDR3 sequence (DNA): TGTGCCAGCAGCCCGCTCTTTGGCGGGGGTAATACTTACGAGCAGTACTTC. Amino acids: CASSPLFGGGNTYEQYF.

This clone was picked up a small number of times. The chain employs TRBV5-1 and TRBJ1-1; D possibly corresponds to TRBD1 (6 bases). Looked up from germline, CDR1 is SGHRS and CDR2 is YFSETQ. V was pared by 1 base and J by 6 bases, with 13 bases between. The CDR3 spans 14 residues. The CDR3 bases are TGCGCCAGCAGCTTGATAACAGGGTCGGCTGAAGCTTTCTTT. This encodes CASSLITGSAEAFF.

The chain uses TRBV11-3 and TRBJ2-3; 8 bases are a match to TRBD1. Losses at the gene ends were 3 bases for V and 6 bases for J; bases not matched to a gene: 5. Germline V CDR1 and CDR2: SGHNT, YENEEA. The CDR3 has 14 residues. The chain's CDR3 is CASSLGQVGDTQYF. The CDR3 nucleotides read TGTGCCAGCAGCTTGGGACAGGTGGGCGATACGCAGTATTTT.

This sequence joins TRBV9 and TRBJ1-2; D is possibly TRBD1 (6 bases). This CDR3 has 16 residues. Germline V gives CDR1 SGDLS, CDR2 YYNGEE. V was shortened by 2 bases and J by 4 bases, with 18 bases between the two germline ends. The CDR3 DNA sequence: TGTGCCAGCAGCGTGAGCGGGACACAACTAACCTATGGCTACACCTTC. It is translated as CASSVSGTQLTYGYTF.

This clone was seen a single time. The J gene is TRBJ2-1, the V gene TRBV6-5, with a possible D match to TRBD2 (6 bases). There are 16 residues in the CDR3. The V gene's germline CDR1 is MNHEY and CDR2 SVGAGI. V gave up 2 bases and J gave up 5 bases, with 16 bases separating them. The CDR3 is CASSYEWAGRDNEQFF. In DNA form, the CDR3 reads TGTGCCAGCAGTTACGAATGGGCGGGGCGGGACAATGAGCAGTTCTTC.

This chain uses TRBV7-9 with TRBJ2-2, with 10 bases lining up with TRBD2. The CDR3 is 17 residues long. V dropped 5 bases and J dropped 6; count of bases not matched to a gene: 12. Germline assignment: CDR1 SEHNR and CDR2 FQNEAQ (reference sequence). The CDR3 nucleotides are TGTGCCAGCAGCGCACCACTAGCGGGGATAGACGCCGGGGAGCTGTTTTTT. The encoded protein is CASSAPLAGIDAGELFF. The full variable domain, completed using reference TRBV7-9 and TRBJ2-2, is DTGVSQNPRHKITKRGQNVTFRCDPISEHNRLYWYRQTLGQGPEFLTYFQNEAQLEKSRLLSDRFSAERPKGSFSTLEIQRTEQGDSAMYLCASSAPLAGIDAGELFFGEGSRLTVL.

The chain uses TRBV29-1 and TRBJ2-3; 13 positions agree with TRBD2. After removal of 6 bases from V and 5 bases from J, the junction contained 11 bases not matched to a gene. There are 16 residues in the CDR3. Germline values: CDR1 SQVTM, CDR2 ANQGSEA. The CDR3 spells CSVRTTSGGRGDTQYF. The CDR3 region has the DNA TGCAGCGTCCGTACGACTAGCGGGGGGCGCGGAGATACGCAGTATTTT.

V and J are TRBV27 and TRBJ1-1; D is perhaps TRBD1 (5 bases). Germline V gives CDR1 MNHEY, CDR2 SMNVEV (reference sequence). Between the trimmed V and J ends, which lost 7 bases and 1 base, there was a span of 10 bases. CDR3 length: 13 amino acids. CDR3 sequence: CASMGLANTEAFF. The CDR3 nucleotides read TGTGCCAGCATGGGACTCGCGAACACTGAAGCTTTCTTT.

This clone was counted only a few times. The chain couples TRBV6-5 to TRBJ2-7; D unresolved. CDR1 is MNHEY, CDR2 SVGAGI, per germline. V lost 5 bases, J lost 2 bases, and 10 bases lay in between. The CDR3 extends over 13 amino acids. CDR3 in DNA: TGTGCCAGCAGTCCGGGTCCCCCCTACGAGCAGTACTTC. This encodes CASSPGPPYEQYF.

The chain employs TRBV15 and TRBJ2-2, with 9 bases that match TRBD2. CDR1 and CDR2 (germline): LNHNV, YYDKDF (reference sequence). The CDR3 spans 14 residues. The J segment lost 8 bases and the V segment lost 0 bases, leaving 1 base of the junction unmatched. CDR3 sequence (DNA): TGTGCCACCAGCAGAGATCTAGCGGGGGGGGAGCTGTTTTTT. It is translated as CATSRDLAGGELFF.

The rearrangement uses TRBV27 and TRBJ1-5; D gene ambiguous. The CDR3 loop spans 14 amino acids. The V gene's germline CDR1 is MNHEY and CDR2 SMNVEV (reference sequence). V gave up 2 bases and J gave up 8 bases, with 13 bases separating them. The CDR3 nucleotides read TGTGCCAGCAGTTTAGAGGCCCTCGCTAAGCCCCAGCATTTT. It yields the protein CASSLEALAKPQHF.

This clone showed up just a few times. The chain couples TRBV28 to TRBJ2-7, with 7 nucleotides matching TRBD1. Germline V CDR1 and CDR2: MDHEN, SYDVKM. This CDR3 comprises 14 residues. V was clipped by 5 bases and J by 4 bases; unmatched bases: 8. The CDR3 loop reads CASSRLGQQYEQYF. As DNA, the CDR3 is TGTGCCAGCAGTCGGCTGGGACAGCAGTACGAGCAGTACTTC.

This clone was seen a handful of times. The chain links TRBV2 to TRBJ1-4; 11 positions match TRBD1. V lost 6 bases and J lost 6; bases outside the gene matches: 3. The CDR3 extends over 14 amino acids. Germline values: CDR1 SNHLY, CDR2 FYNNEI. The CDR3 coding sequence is TGTGCCAGCAGGAGGGACAGGGGGGATGAAAAACTGTTTTTT. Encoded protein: CASRRDRGDEKLFF.

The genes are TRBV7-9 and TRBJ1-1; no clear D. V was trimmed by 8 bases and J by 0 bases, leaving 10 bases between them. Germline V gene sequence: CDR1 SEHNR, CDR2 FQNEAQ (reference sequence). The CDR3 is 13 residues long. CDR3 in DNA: TGTGCCAGCTCCCCTCCTCTGAACACTGAAGCTTTCTTT. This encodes CASSPPLNTEAFF.

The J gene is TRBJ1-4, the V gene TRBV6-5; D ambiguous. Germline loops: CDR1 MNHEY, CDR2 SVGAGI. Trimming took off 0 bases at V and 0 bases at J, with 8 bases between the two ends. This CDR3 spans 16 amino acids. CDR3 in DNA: TGTGCCAGCAGTTACTCCGGGGAGTCAACTAATGAAAAACTGTTTTTT. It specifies CASSYSGESTNEKLFF.

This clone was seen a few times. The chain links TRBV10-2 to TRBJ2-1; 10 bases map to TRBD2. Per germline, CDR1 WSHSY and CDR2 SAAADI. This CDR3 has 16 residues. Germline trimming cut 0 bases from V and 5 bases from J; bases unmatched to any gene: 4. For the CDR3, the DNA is TGCGCCAGCAGTGAGTCGAGCGGGGGGGCTAACAATGAGCAGTTCTTC. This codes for CASSESSGGANNEQFF.

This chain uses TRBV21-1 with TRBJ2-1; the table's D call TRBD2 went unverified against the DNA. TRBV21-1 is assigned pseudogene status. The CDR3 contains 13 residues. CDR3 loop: CASTSGAYNEQFF. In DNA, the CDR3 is TGTGCCAGCACCTCGGGGGCCTACAATGAGCAGTTCTTC.

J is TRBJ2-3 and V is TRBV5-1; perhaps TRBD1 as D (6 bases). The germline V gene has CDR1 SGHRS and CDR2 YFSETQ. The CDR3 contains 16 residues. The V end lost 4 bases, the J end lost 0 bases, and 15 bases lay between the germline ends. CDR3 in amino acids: CASSPSWTVSTDTQYF. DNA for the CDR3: TGCGCCAGCAGCCCTTCTTGGACAGTCAGCACAGATACGCAGTATTTT.

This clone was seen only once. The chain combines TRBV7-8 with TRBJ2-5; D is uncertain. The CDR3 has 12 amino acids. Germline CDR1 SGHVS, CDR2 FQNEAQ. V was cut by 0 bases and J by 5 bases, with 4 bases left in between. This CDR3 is CASSLAGETQYF. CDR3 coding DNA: TGTGCCAGCAGCTTAGCCGGGGAGACCCAGTACTTC. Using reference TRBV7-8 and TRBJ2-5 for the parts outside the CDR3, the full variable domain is GAGVSQSPRYKVAKRGQDVALRCDPISGHVSLFWYQQALGQGPEFLTYFQNEAQLDKSGLPSDRFFAERPEGSVSTLKIQRTQQEDSAVYLCASSLAGETQYFGPGTRLLVL.

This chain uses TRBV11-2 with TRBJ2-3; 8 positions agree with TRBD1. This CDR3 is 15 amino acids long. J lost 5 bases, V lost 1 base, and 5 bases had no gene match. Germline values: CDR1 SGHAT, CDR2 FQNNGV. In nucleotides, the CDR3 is TGTGCCAGCAGCTTAGGGACAGGGTCGGTAGATACGCAGTATTTT. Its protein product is CASSLGTGSVDTQYF. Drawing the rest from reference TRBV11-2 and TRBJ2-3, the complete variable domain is EAGVAQSPRYKIIEKRQSVAFWCNPISGHATLYWYQQILGQGPKLLIQFQNNGVVDDSQLPKDRFSAERLKGVDSTLKIQPAKLEDSAVYLCASSLGTGSVDTQYFGPGTRLTVL.

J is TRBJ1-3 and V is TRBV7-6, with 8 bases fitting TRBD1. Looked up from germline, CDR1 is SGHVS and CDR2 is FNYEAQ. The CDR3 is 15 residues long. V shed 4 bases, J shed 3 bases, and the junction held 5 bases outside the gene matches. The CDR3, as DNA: TGTGCCAGCAGCTCCACGGACAGGGATGGAAACACCATATATTTT. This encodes CASSSTDRDGNTIYF.

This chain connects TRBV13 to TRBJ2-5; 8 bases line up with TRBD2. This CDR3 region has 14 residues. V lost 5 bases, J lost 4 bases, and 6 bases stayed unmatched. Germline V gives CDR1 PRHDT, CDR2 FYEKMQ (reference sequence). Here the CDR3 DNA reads TGTGCCAGCAGCCCAGATACTAGCGGAGAGACCCAGTACTTC. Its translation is CASSPDTSGETQYF.

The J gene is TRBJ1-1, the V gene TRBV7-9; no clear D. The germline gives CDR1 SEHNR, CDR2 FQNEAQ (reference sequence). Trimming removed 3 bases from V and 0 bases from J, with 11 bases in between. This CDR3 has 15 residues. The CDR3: CASSFRKDLNTEAFF. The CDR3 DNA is TGTGCCAGCAGCTTTCGGAAGGACTTGAACACTGAAGCTTTCTTT.

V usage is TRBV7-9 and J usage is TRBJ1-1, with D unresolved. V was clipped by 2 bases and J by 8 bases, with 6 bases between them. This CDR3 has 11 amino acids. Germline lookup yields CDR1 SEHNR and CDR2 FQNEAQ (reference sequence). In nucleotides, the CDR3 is TGTGCCAGCAGCTTACCCCCGGAAGCTTTCTTT. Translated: CASSLPPEAFF.

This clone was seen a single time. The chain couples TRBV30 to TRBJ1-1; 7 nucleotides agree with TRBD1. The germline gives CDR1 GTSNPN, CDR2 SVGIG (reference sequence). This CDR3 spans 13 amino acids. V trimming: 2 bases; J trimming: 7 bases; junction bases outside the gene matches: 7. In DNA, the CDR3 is TGTGCCTGGAGTTTAGGACAGGCCGGTGAAGCTTTCTTT. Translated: CAWSLGQAGEAFF.

This CDR3 reads CASSAAHGLVYNEQFF. The CDR3 region has the DNA TGTGCCAGCAGCGCTGCCCACGGACTAGTCTACAATGAGCAGTTCTTC. The rearrangement joins TRBV7-9 to TRBJ2-1, with TRBD2 identical over 7 bases. Per germline, CDR1 SEHNR and CDR2 FQNEAQ (reference sequence). This CDR3 has 16 amino acids. V gave up 5 bases and J gave up 3 bases; unmatched junction bases: 10.